The present entry profiles one T cell receptor (beta chain) with its context. What antigen it recognizes has not been identified. This sample was included in a study of CXCR3-negative and CXCR3-positive naive CD8 T cells (dated by TCRdb to about 2019). For the study in its entirety: About 150 million TRB reads were obtained in total, roughly 1.5 +/- 0.3 million reads per library. Diversity and physicochemical repertoire analyses covered some eleven donors pooled from two independent experiments. TRBV-TRBJ cluster analysis included naive subsets from a handful of donors and memory cells from 3 donors.

The germline V gene specifies SNHLY as CDR1 and FYNNEI as CDR2. CDR3 length: 14 amino acids, cysteine to phenylalanine. Only the protein is on record. The research as a whole found: TRBV-TRBJ usage was similar between naive CXCR3-negative and CXCR3-positive cells from the same donor, while memory cells showed distinct patterns. Surface CD5, linked to self-reactivity in mice, was comparable between naive subsets; TCR interaction strength was therefore also inferred from TRB CDR3 physicochemical properties. Both naive subsets had comparably high repertoire diversity, while memory CD8+ T cells had much lower repertoire diversity. Because CXCR3 expression was partially decreased after cryopreservation, freshly isolated PBMCs were used for most assays. TRB CDR3s from CXCR3-positive naive cells showed higher hydrophobicity (lower Kidera factor 4), lower energy, and higher strength and volume indices than CXCR3-negative naive cells.

For each CD8+ T cell subset, flow sorting was done in triplicate, and roughly 320,000 cells per subset went directly into RLT lysis buffer. Naive CD8+ T cells were defined stringently as CD45RO-CCR7+CD27+CD95- to exclude memory contaminants. Peripheral blood mononuclear cells were isolated from buffy coats by standard density gradient centrifugation. A FACSAria III was used to flow-sort naive CD8+ T cells into CXCR3-negative and CXCR3-positive populations. Total RNA was extracted from sorted cells with an RNeasy Mini Kit. The instrument given in TCRdb is NextSeq 550. The Human TCR Profiling Kit (MiLaboratory) was used to prepare UMI-labeled 5' RACE TRB cDNA libraries. cDNA synthesis used the entire amount of extracted RNA, and PCR amplification then used the entire amount of cDNA produced. Libraries were prepared in parallel with an identical number of PCR cycles. Per the authors' processing: With a requirement of at least two reads per UMI, MIGEC and MiXCR extracted about 49,000 +/- 11,000 unique UMI-labeled TRB cDNA molecules per library. An average of roughly 40,000 +/- 10,000 functional in-frame TRB CDR3 nucleotide clonotypes without stop codons was found per library. After each sample was downsampled to 5000 UMI-labeled TRB molecules, VDJtools was used to calculate diversity metrics such as normalized Shannon-Wiener and Chao1. For the central five CDR3 residues, VDJtools calculated physicochemical properties weighted by clonotype size, namely interaction energy, strength, volume and Kidera factor 4. Based on TCRdb reprocessing of the reads, there is one entry per CDR3 protein sequence, and DNA is missing. The V and J calls and clone size come from TCRdb's table, not from the authors' own analysis. The sample's table covers some 120,000 distinct CDR3 sequences. Together, the top ten hold about 0.61% of the sample.

The TCR was taken from a human donor in good health. Some clones in this sample may be carry-over from other donors' samples. The chain joins TRBV2 to TRBJ1-1. Sequenced sample: naive CXCR3+ CD8+ T cells from blood. The cell subset or site label, read with the paper, signifies: CD45RO-CCR7+CD27+CD95- naive CD8+ T cells expressing CXCR3 (TNR3+). For the CDR3, the sequence is CASSVAGRDTEAFF.